This TCR beta chain was captured in a study of T cells in women clearing cervical HPV infection. Study overall: No precancer developed; the control's incident HPV16 infection cleared within 12 months. Blood came at first lesion visit for cases, post-clearance for controls.

Note on this clone: Its cognate antigen is unknown. The CDR3 extends 3 residues past the end of the read, so its final part is completed from the germline J gene.

The length of the CDR3 is 13 residues. CDR1 is SEHNR and CDR2 is FQNEAQ in the germline V gene (reference sequence). V dropped 6 bases and J dropped 6; count of bases not matched to a gene: 7. Study observations and caveats: TRBV6-7 relative abundance averaged about 0.11% in cases and 0.16% in controls.

The protocol was immunoSEQ multiplex PCR, while the TCRdb copy is restricted to in-frame clones and leaves out a portion. The sample has about 30,000 clones. The genes are TRBV7-9 and TRBJ1-2, with TRBD1 matching over 7 bases. This TCR was sampled from a woman between 18 and 75 years old with a cervical HPV16 infection that either progressed to CIN3+ or cleared (not recorded which). Input material: blood buffy coat. CDR3 DNA (partial): TGTGCCAGCAGACTAACAGGGGTGGATGGC. Translated: CASRLTGVDG. The full CDR3 is CASRLTGVDGYTF.